Shown below are 7 T cell receptor beta chains from a single sample sequenced in a study of TIL therapy for anti-PD-1-resistant metastatic lung cancer. The immunoSEQ assay was v3. The method was immunoSEQ multiplex PCR; TCRdb's version includes in-frame clones alone and lacks a portion of them. The sample includes roughly 20,000 clones, 83% of them seen just once. Time point defined: pre-treatment sample, taken before nivolumab and TIL therapy. The specimen was blood, collected at baseline. The receptors come from a person between 30 and 79 years old with non-small cell lung cancer.

The chain couples TRBV29-1 to TRBJ2-1, with 7 bases lining up with TRBD2. Trimming cost V 6 bases and J 1 base; bases outside gene matches: 12. This CDR3 comprises 16 residues. Germline values: CDR1 SQVTM, CDR2 ANQGSEA. CDR3 in amino acids: CSVRPSGRGSYNEQFF. The CDR3 DNA reads TGCAGCGTCCGCCCTAGCGGTCGGGGGTCCTACAATGAGCAGTTCTTC.

The chain combines TRBV7-2 with TRBJ1-3; no reliable D call. Between the trimmed V and J ends, which lost 5 bases and 11 bases, there was a span of 16 bases. Germline-derived CDR1 and CDR2 are SGHTA and FQGNSA. CDR3 size: 13 residues. CDR3 sequence: CASSPLGRLSIYF. Written as DNA, the CDR3 is TGTGCCAGCAGCCCATTAGGTAGGCTCTCCATATATTTT. Based on the CDR3 plus reference TRBV7-2 and TRBJ1-3, the full variable domain is GAGVSQSPSNKVTEKGKDVELRCDPISGHTALYWYRQSLGQGLEFLIYFQGNSAPDKSGLPSDRFSAERTGGSVSTLTIQRTQQEDSAVYLCASSPLGRLSIYFGEGSWLTVV.

The V gene is TRBV10-3, the J gene TRBJ2-2, with a tentative D call TRBD2 (6 bases). CDR3 length: 18 amino acids. The germline V gene has CDR1 ENHRY and CDR2 SYGVKD. Trimming stripped 2 bases from V and 6 bases from J, with 22 bases between. The CDR3, as DNA: TGTGCCATCAGTGAGCCCTATAGATTCCAGGGAGGCCCCGGGGAGCTGTTTTTT. This translates into CAISEPYRFQGGPGELFF.

The V and J genes are TRBV28 and TRBJ2-1; 8 bases map to TRBD1. This CDR3 has 15 amino acids. The trim removed 4 bases at V and 3 bases at J, leaving 5 bases unmatched. CDR1 is MDHEN, CDR2 SYDVKM, per germline. Here the CDR3 reads CASSSDRDNYNEQFF. DNA of the CDR3: TGTGCCAGCAGTTCGGACAGGGATAACTACAATGAGCAGTTCTTC.

DNA of the CDR3: TGTGCCACTCCGCGGGGGAGTAGCACAGATACGCAGTATTTT. Its protein is CATPRGSSTDTQYF. V and J are TRBV27 and TRBJ2-3, with 7 bases aligning to TRBD2. The ends lost 10 bases at V and 0 bases at J; junction bases unmatched: 7. Germline CDR1 MNHEY, CDR2 SMNVEV (reference sequence). The CDR3 sequence is 14 residues long.

This clone was seen just once. In DNA form, the CDR3 reads TGTGCCAGCAGTCTATCTGGGGACTATGGCTACACCTTC. Residues: CASSLSGDYGYTF. The chain links TRBV6-1 to TRBJ1-2, with D unclear. This CDR3 contains 13 residues. CDR1 and CDR2 (germline): MNHNS, SASEGT. Trimming took 5 bases from V and 3 from J, leaving 10 bases between them.

V and J are TRBV7-6 and TRBJ1-4; maybe TRBD1 (5 bases). The V gene lost 1 base and the J gene lost 7 bases, with 13 bases spanning the gap. Germline CDR1 SGHVS, CDR2 FNYEAQ. This CDR3 is built from 15 residues. The CDR3 loop reads CASSLEPRVGEKLFF. DNA for the CDR3: TGTGCCAGCAGCTTAGAGCCCAGGGTGGGTGAAAAACTGTTTTTT.